The entry below gives a single T cell receptor (beta chain) sequence along with its context. The data stem from a study of blood T cell repertoires in COVID-19. Here immunoSEQ multiplex PCR was the method, and the copy in TCRdb shows in-frame clones only, minus some. The top ten hold around 5.5% of the sample, which has roughly 220,000 clones, around 84% seen once. Trimming shortened V by 2 bases and J by 6 bases, and 10 bases separated the two germline ends. The CDR3 length is 13 residues. Germline CDR1 is SGHVS and CDR2 is FQNEAQ. Input material: peripheral blood. This TCR was recovered from a woman aged 55 to 70 who had recovered from COVID-19. The chain joins TRBV7-8 to TRBJ1-2; TRBD1 is a possible D gene (6 bases). CDR3 residues: CASSLQQGNGYTF. The CDR3 bases are TGTGCCAGCAGCTTACAGCAGGGGAATGGCTACACCTTC.